These T cell receptor beta chains were read from a single sample in a study of blood T cell repertoires in COVID-19. TCRdb's copy holds only in-frame clones and misses some; the assay was immunoSEQ multiplex PCR. The sample carries some 200,000 clones, just under 90% recorded once. Input material: peripheral blood. All receptors come from a woman under 30 who had recovered from COVID-19. Both conserved end residues are part of each CDR3. The D gene is left open where the match is weak. Only part of the rows carry a size: once, few, many, or a class if the clone is expanded.

size: once; D: TRBD1; J: TRBJ1-2; V: TRBV29-1; CDR3: CSVHDTYTGQGIGYTF; DNA: TGCAGCGTCCATGACACCTACACGGGACAGGGAATCGGCTACACCTTC
size: -; D: -; J: TRBJ1-1; V: TRBV11-2; CDR3: CASSLDPGTEAFF; DNA: TGTGCCAGCAGCTTAGACCCGGGGACTGAAGCTTTCTTT
size: once; D: -; J: TRBJ2-2; V: TRBV7-6; CDR3: CATIGGHMNTGELFF; DNA: TGTGCCACCATTGGGGGACATATGAACACCGGGGAGCTGTTTTTT
size: -; D: TRBD2; J: TRBJ2-1; V: TRBV4-2; CDR3: CASSQDGLAGGPNEQFF; DNA: TGTGCCAGCAGCCAAGATGGGCTAGCGGGAGGGCCGAATGAGCAGTTCTTC
size: -; D: TRBD1; J: TRBJ2-3; V: TRBV7-2; CDR3: CASSLGQGSDTQYF; DNA: TGTGCCAGCAGCTTGGGACAGGGTTCAGATACGCAGTATTTT
size: -; D: TRBD2; J: TRBJ2-1; V: TRBV24-1; CDR3: CATSDLLTSAYNEQFF; DNA: TGTGCCACCAGTGATTTGCTGACTAGCGCCTACAATGAGCAGTTCTTC
size: once; D: TRBD2; J: TRBJ2-3; V: TRBV19; CDR3: CASSLTSGRGADTQYF; DNA: TGTGCCAGTAGCCTGACTAGCGGGAGAGGAGCAGATACGCAGTATTTT
size: -; D: -; J: TRBJ1-4; V: TRBV15; CDR3: CATSLSPGSYNEKLFF; DNA: TGTGCCACCAGCCTGAGCCCCGGGTCGTATAATGAAAAACTGTTTTTT
size: -; D: -; J: TRBJ2-3; V: TRBV4-1; CDR3: CASSQERLARRPFGTDTQYF; DNA: TGCGCCAGCAGCCAAGAACGGCTAGCGAGGAGGCCCTTCGGCACAGATACGCAGTATTTT
size: -; D: -; J: TRBJ1-4; V: TRBV5-6; CDR3: CASSQGPTNEKLFF; DNA: TGTGCCAGCAGCCAGGGGCCAACTAATGAAAAACTGTTTTTT
size: -; D: -; J: TRBJ2-1; V: TRBV5-6; CDR3: CASSLEWSSYNEQFF; DNA: TGTGCCAGCAGCTTGGAATGGAGCTCCTACAATGAGCAGTTCTTC
size: -; D: TRBD2; J: TRBJ2-3; V: TRBV3-1/TRBV3-2; CDR3: CASSPTSGYTDTQYF; DNA: TGTGCCAGCAGCCCGACTAGCGGCTACACAGATACGCAGTATTTT
size: -; D: -; J: TRBJ2-1; V: TRBV3-1/TRBV3-2; CDR3: CASSLVEGHPFF; DNA: TGTGCCAGCAGCCTGGTCGAGGGACACCCGTTCTTC
size: -; D: TRBD1; J: TRBJ1-1; V: TRBV27; CDR3: CASSPTQGASTEAFF; DNA: TGTGCCAGCAGTCCAACACAGGGGGCGAGCACTGAAGCTTTCTTT
size: few; D: TRBD2; J: TRBJ2-2; V: TRBV19; CDR3: CASSIRTSGRAGELFF; DNA: TGTGCCAGTAGTATCCGGACTAGCGGGAGGGCCGGGGAGCTGTTTTTT
size: -; D: TRBD1; J: TRBJ1-5; V: TRBV7-8; CDR3: CASSRTGGLEPQHF; DNA: TGTGCCAGCAGCCGGACAGGGGGCTTGGAGCCCCAGCATTTT
size: -; D: TRBD1; J: TRBJ1-2; V: TRBV7-2; CDR3: CASSFISGGDGYTF; DNA: TGTGCCAGCAGCTTCATCTCAGGGGGAGATGGCTACACCTTC
size: -; D: -; J: TRBJ1-5; V: TRBV27; CDR3: CASRETGNFNQPQHF; DNA: TGTGCCAGCAGAGAGACAGGAAATTTTAATCAGCCCCAGCATTTT
size: -; D: TRBD2; J: TRBJ2-1; V: TRBV3-1/TRBV3-2; CDR3: CASSHNSRGDGNEQFF; DNA: TGTGCCAGCAGCCATAACTCGCGGGGGGATGGGAATGAGCAGTTCTTC
size: -; D: -; J: TRBJ2-1; V: TRBV10-1; CDR3: CASSETVAGSSYNEQFF; DNA: TGCGCCAGCAGTGAGACGGTGGCGGGAAGCTCCTACAATGAGCAGTTCTTC
size: -; D: -; J: TRBJ1-2; V: TRBV7-9; CDR3: CASSPDMIGYGYTF; DNA: TGTGCCAGCAGCCCGGACATGATAGGCTATGGCTACACCTTC
size: -; D: -; J: TRBJ1-6; V: TRBV18; CDR3: CASSPAGNSPLHF; DNA: TGTGCCAGCTCACCAGCGGGGAATTCACCCCTCCACTTT
size: once; D: TRBD1; J: TRBJ1-2; V: TRBV19; CDR3: CASSGAGTGSLSTF; DNA: TGTGCCAGTAGTGGCGCGGGGACAGGGAGTTTATCCACCTTC
size: once; D: -; J: TRBJ2-3; V: TRBV11-2; CDR3: CASSKFPDTGTDTQYF; DNA: TGTGCCAGCAGCAAATTTCCGGACACCGGCACAGATACGCAGTATTTT
size: -; D: TRBD1; J: TRBJ2-7; V: TRBV4-1; CDR3: CASSFRQGSNEQYF; DNA: TGCGCCAGCAGCTTCAGACAGGGGAGTAACGAGCAGTACTTC
size: -; D: TRBD1; J: TRBJ1-5; V: TRBV5-6; CDR3: CASSLRLTGVQPQHF; DNA: TGTGCCAGCAGCTTGCGTTTGACAGGGGTCCAGCCCCAGCATTTT
size: -; D: TRBD1; J: TRBJ1-1; V: TRBV29-1; CDR3: CSGRQGGTEAFF; DNA: TGCAGCGGACGACAGGGCGGCACTGAAGCTTTCTTT
size: once; D: TRBD1; J: TRBJ1-2; V: TRBV19; CDR3: CASFGQGILFGDGYTF; DNA: TGTGCCAGTTTCGGACAGGGTATTTTGTTCGGCGATGGCTACACCTTC
size: -; D: TRBD2; J: TRBJ2-3; V: TRBV4-1; CDR3: CASSHQRLAGDTQYF; DNA: TGCGCCAGCAGCCACCAACGACTAGCGGGGGATACGCAGTATTTT
size: few; D: TRBD1; J: TRBJ2-5; V: TRBV3-1/TRBV3-2; CDR3: CASSPGTGGVVETQYF; DNA: TGTGCCAGCAGCCCAGGAACAGGGGGCGTCGTAGAGACCCAGTACTTC
size: -; D: TRBD1; J: TRBJ2-3; V: TRBV24-1; CDR3: CATSDTQGADTQYF; DNA: TGTGCCACCAGTGACACACAGGGGGCTGATACGCAGTATTTT
size: -; D: -; J: TRBJ1-4; V: TRBV30; CDR3: CAWSVPRLTTNEKLFF; DNA: TGTGCCTGGAGTGTACCCAGGCTTACAACTAATGAAAAACTGTTTTTT
size: -; D: TRBD2; J: TRBJ2-1; V: TRBV7-2; CDR3: CASSLGSGMAYNEQFF; DNA: TGTGCCAGCAGCTTAGGTAGCGGGATGGCCTACAATGAGCAGTTCTTC
size: -; D: -; J: TRBJ2-1; V: TRBV5-6; CDR3: CASSRWLGANEQFF; DNA: TGTGCCAGCAGCCGTTGGCTTGGGGCCAATGAGCAGTTCTTC
size: -; D: TRBD1; J: TRBJ2-5; V: TRBV6-2/TRBV6-3; CDR3: CASSYSRDRGEETQYF; DNA: TGTGCCAGCAGTTACTCGCGGGACAGGGGCGAAGAGACCCAGTACTTC
size: -; D: -; J: TRBJ2-1; V: TRBV4-1; CDR3: CASSRTSNEQFF; DNA: TGCGCCAGCAGCCGAACTAGTAATGAGCAGTTCTTC
size: -; D: TRBD1; J: TRBJ1-2; V: TRBV6-2/TRBV6-3; CDR3: CASSSTNPWTGRYGYTF; DNA: TGTGCCAGCAGTTCGACAAATCCTTGGACAGGGAGGTATGGCTACACCTTC
size: -; D: -; J: TRBJ2-7; V: TRBV12-2; CDR3: CASRLVRWGARYEQYF; DNA: TGTGCAAGTCGCTTAGTAAGGTGGGGCGCGAGGTACGAGCAGTACTTC
size: -; D: -; J: TRBJ1-5; V: TRBV20-1; CDR3: CSASKRRRAQHF; DNA: TGCAGTGCTAGTAAGCGCAGACGGGCCCAGCATTTT
size: -; D: TRBD1; J: TRBJ2-5; V: TRBV24-1; CDR3: CATSDFETGGQETQYF; DNA: TGTGCCACCAGTGATTTCGAGACAGGGGGTCAAGAGACCCAGTACTTC
size: -; D: TRBD2; J: TRBJ2-1; V: TRBV4-3; CDR3: CASSDTSGSFYEQFF; DNA: TGCGCCAGCAGCGACACTAGCGGGAGCTTCTATGAGCAGTTCTTC
size: -; D: TRBD2; J: TRBJ2-3; V: TRBV4-3; CDR3: CASSQDLAGGPDTQYF; DNA: TGCGCCAGCAGCCAAGATTTAGCGGGGGGGCCAGATACGCAGTATTTT
size: once; D: TRBD2; J: TRBJ2-7; V: TRBV10-3; CDR3: CAIRREGPYEQYF; DNA: TGTGCCATCCGCAGGGAGGGTCCCTACGAGCAGTACTTC
size: -; D: -; J: TRBJ1-2; V: TRBV27; CDR3: CASGWAHYGYTF; DNA: TGTGCCAGCGGATGGGCACACTATGGCTACACCTTC
size: -; D: TRBD1; J: TRBJ2-2; V: TRBV27; CDR3: CASSPGDRFTGELFF; DNA: TGTGCCAGCAGCCCCGGGGACAGGTTCACCGGGGAGCTGTTTTTT
size: -; D: -; J: TRBJ1-1; V: TRBV6-4; CDR3: CASSPGPYTGKNTEAFF; DNA: TGTGCCAGCAGTCCAGGCCCCTATACAGGGAAGAACACTGAAGCTTTCTTT
size: -; D: TRBD1; J: TRBJ2-2; V: TRBV7-2; CDR3: CASSLIRQGAGELFF; DNA: TGTGCCAGCAGCCTTATAAGACAGGGGGCCGGGGAGCTGTTTTTT